This TCR beta chain was sequenced for a study of blood T cell repertoires in COVID-19. This clone was seen only a few times. Profiling relied on immunoSEQ multiplex PCR, and the TCRdb table lists in-frame clones only, not all of them. The sample shows tens of thousands of clones, about 76% of them seen only once. This TCR derives from a man of 80 years or more with acute or convalescent COVID-19. Source material: peripheral blood.

The CDR3 loop reads CATRTGGEKLFF. The CDR3 DNA sequence: TGTGCCACACGGACCGGAGGTGAAAAACTGTTTTTT. The V call is TRBV19, the J call TRBJ1-4; no clear D gene. V was pared by 10 bases and J by 7 bases, with 13 bases between. The CDR3 length is 12 residues. The germline gives CDR1 LNHDA, CDR2 SQIVND (reference sequence).